A single sample gave rise to the 28 T cell receptor beta chains below, sequenced in a study of graft-versus-host responses after intestinal transplantation. No antigen is known for these receptors. Measured with immunoSEQ multiplex PCR; TCRdb has only the in-frame clones, and not every one. In the table there are about 78,000 clones, nearly 90% of which are singletons. The sequences come from unstimulated CD8+ T cells sorted from spleen or lymph node cells, collected before transplant. Receptor source: a human donor who was the organ donor for an intestinal transplant.

V usage is TRBV5-1 and J usage is TRBJ1-4, with TRBD1 matching 7 bases. Trimming at V came to 8 bases and at J to 4 bases, leaving 5 bases not matched to a gene. The germline CDR1 and CDR2 sequences are SGHRS and YFSETQ. This CDR3 contains 13 residues. The CDR3 here is CARGPGGNEKLFF. The CDR3 region has the DNA TGCGCCAGAGGTCCAGGGGGTAATGAAAAACTGTTTTTT. The variable domain in full, completed from reference TRBV5-1 and TRBJ1-4, reads KAGVTQTPRYLIKTRGQQVTLSCSPISGHRSVSWYQQTPGQGLQFLFEYFSETQRNKGNFPGRFSGRQFSNSRSEMNVSTLELGDSALYLCARGPGGNEKLFFGSGTQLSVL.

The chain couples TRBV14 to TRBJ2-5, with D maybe TRBD1 (5 bases). This CDR3 has 14 amino acids. Trimming removed 0 bases from V and 3 bases from J, with 8 bases in between. Germline-derived CDR1 and CDR2 are SGHDN and FVKESK. CDR3 nucleotides: TGTGCCAGCAGCCAAGATTTGACAGAAGAGACCCAGTACTTC. Its translation: CASSQDLTEETQYF.

The chain carries TRBV14 and TRBJ2-7, with TRBD1 matching 11 bases. The V gene end was trimmed by 7 bases and the J gene end by 4 bases; junction bases not matched to a gene: 15. CDR3 length equals 17 residues. The germline V gene has CDR1 SGHDN and CDR2 FVKESK. Here the CDR3 DNA reads TGTGCCAGCAAGCAAGCGAGGGAGGGACAGGGGGTTTACGAGCAGTACGTC. Amino acid sequence: CASKQAREGQGVYEQYV.

The rearrangement joins TRBV7-9 to TRBJ2-1; perhaps TRBD1 as D (5 bases). The CDR3 covers 13 residues. Looked up from germline, CDR1 is SEHNR and CDR2 is FQNEAQ (reference sequence). V was cut by 6 bases and J by 8 bases, with 14 bases left in between. This chain's CDR3 is CASSLAPGHEQFF. The DNA of the CDR3 is TGTGCCAGCAGTCTGGCCCCAGGGCATGAGCAGTTCTTC.

The rearrangement links TRBV15 to TRBJ1-2; tentative D call: TRBD1 (6 bases). V lost 1 base and J 0 bases, leaving 21 bases between the germline ends. CDR1 is LNHNV, CDR2 YYDKDF, per germline (reference sequence). The CDR3 contains 19 residues. The CDR3 DNA sequence: TGTGCCACCAGCAGAGTCTTCCGGGACACCTGGGGACCTAACTATGGCTACACCTTC. Its translation: CATSRVFRDTWGPNYGYTF.

The chain employs TRBV9 and TRBJ1-1; D might be TRBD1 (6 bases). Looked up from germline, CDR1 is SGDLS and CDR2 is YYNGEE. V lost 3 bases and J 3 bases, leaving 12 bases between the germline ends. This CDR3 contains 14 residues. The DNA of the CDR3 is TGTGCCAGCAGCGGGGAAAACAGGGACACTGAAGCTTTCTTT. Its protein is CASSGENRDTEAFF.

The chain recombines TRBV5-1 with TRBJ2-1; D is unclear. Trimming cost V 2 bases and J 12 bases, with 15 bases left between them. Germline V gene lookup returns CDR1 SGHRS and CDR2 YFSETQ. The CDR3 loop spans 13 amino acids. The CDR3 here is CASSFHSLLGQFF. CDR3 DNA sequence: TGCGCCAGCAGCTTCCACAGTCTCTTGGGGCAGTTCTTC.

The chain has TRBV2 and TRBJ2-5; TRBD2 matches at 10 bases. CDR1 and CDR2 (germline): SNHLY, FYNNEI. The CDR3 is 15 amino acids. V shed 4 bases, J shed 3 bases, and the junction held 5 bases outside the gene matches. The CDR3 sequence is CASSGTSGPKETQYF. The DNA for the CDR3 is TGTGCCAGCAGTGGGACTAGCGGACCTAAAGAGACCCAGTACTTC.

The J gene is TRBJ2-7, the V gene TRBV5-5; tentatively, D is TRBD1 (6 bases). This CDR3 has 14 residues. The V gene's germline CDR1 is SGHKS and CDR2 YYEKEE (reference sequence). V shed 2 bases and J shed 3 bases, with 12 bases lying between them. The CDR3 DNA sequence: TGTGCCAGCAGCTTTCCCGGCAGGGGCTACGAGCAGTACGTC. Encoded protein: CASSFPGRGYEQYV.

V and J are TRBV6-4 and TRBJ2-1, with a weak D call TRBD1 (6 bases). The ends were cut back, 5 bases at V and 10 bases at J, with 27 bases in the middle. The germline CDR1 and CDR2 sequences are MRHNA and SNTAGT. The CDR3 runs to 17 residues. The CDR3 spells CASSPRTEPSQGDEQFF. CDR3 sequence (DNA): TGTGCCAGCAGTCCTCGGACAGAGCCAAGTCAGGGCGACGAGCAGTTCTTC.

V and J are TRBV6-1 and TRBJ1-2; TRBD1 matches 8 bases. CDR3 length equals 15 residues. J lost 4 bases, V lost 8 bases, and 12 bases had no gene match. Germline V gives CDR1 MNHNS, CDR2 SASEGT. The CDR3 loop reads CASREGQGAAYGYTF. DNA of the CDR3: TGTGCCAGCCGAGAGGGCCAGGGGGCAGCCTATGGCTACACCTTC.

The chain couples TRBV6-1 to TRBJ1-5; D is unresolved. The CDR3 runs 15 residues. The ends were cut back, 6 bases at V and 0 bases at J, with 12 bases in the middle. Germline V lookup: CDR1 MNHNS, CDR2 SASEGT. The CDR3 loop reads CASRPTVNSNQPQHF. Written as DNA, the CDR3 is TGTGCCAGCAGACCGACTGTAAATAGCAATCAGCCCCAGCATTTT.

The chain recombines TRBV5-1 with TRBJ2-3; D is possibly TRBD2 (5 bases). This CDR3 has 15 amino acids. V gave up 1 base and J gave up 4 bases, with 13 bases separating them. Germline V lookup: CDR1 SGHRS, CDR2 YFSETQ. CDR3 amino acids: CASSLYSGSADTQYF. The DNA for the CDR3 is TGCGCCAGCAGCTTGTACTCGGGGTCAGCAGATACGCAGTATTTT.

CDR3 amino acids: CAWSFAGVQETQYF. CDR3 DNA: TGTGCCTGGAGTTTTGCGGGGGTTCAAGAGACCCAGTACTTC. J is TRBJ2-5 and V is TRBV30; TRBD2 agrees at 7 bases. J was trimmed by 2 bases and V by 2 bases; bases with no gene match: 5. This CDR3 has 14 amino acids. CDR1 and CDR2 from the germline V gene are GTSNPN and SVGIG (reference sequence).

The chain has TRBV4-2 and TRBJ1-5, with a tentative D call TRBD1 (5 bases). Germline loops: CDR1 LGHNA, CDR2 YNFKEQ. V was shortened by 0 bases and J by 2 bases, with 17 bases between the two germline ends. CDR3 length: 18 amino acids. The CDR3 loop reads CASSQEAGGEEGNQPQHF. CDR3 coding DNA: TGTGCCAGCAGCCAAGAGGCGGGAGGGGAAGAGGGCAATCAGCCCCAGCATTTT.

Only one count was recorded for this clone. J is TRBJ2-5 and V is TRBV27, with D uncertain. Trimming removed 3 bases at V and 5 bases at J, with 16 bases between. The CDR3 is made up of 15 amino acids. CDR1 and CDR2 (germline): MNHEY, SMNVEV (reference sequence). The CDR3 is CASSLTGRVGETQYF. CDR3 nucleotide sequence: TGTGCCAGCAGTTTGACGGGTAGAGTTGGCGAGACCCAGTACTTC.

V usage is TRBV28 and J usage is TRBJ1-5, with D unclear. The germline CDR1 and CDR2 sequences are MDHEN and SYDVKM. Trimming took 5 bases from V and 3 from J, leaving 11 bases between them. The CDR3 spans 14 residues. The CDR3 protein is CASSIRETNQPQHF. The DNA of the CDR3 is TGTGCCAGCAGTATACGGGAGACCAATCAGCCCCAGCATTTT.

This chain joins TRBV4-3 and TRBJ2-5, with 14 bases lining up with TRBD2. The CDR3 is made up of 17 amino acids. V trimming: 1 base; J trimming: 4 bases; junction bases outside the gene matches: 5. CDR1 is LGHNA, CDR2 YSLEER, per germline. CDR3 in amino acids: CASSQGTTSGGAETQYF. The CDR3, as DNA: TGCGCCAGCAGCCAAGGCACGACTAGCGGGGGGGCAGAGACCCAGTACTTC.

This chain links TRBV6-5 with TRBJ1-2; weak D call: TRBD1 (5 bases). CDR1 is MNHEY, CDR2 SVGAGI, per germline. With 0 bases removed from V and 8 bases from J, the gap between germline ends came to 13 bases. The CDR3 extends over 14 amino acids. This CDR3 is CASSYSQGAGGYTF. The CDR3 nucleotides read TGTGCCAGCAGTTACTCGCAGGGTGCAGGGGGCTACACCTTC.

The rearrangement links TRBV13 to TRBJ2-1; TRBD1 matches at 9 bases. The length of the CDR3 is 13 residues. With V trimmed by 4 bases and J by 5 bases, 0 bases remained unmatched. Germline-derived CDR1 and CDR2 are PRHDT and FYEKMQ (reference sequence). CDR3 sequence reads: CASSWTGDNEQFF. CDR3 coding DNA: TGTGCCAGCAGCTGGACAGGGGACAATGAGCAGTTCTTC.

This clone has only one observation. The gene calls are TRBV6-1 and TRBJ1-5; a weak D match, TRBD1 (6 bases). V was trimmed by 3 bases and J by 3 bases, leaving 18 bases between them. The CDR3 contains 17 residues. Looked up from germline, CDR1 is MNHNS and CDR2 is SASEGT. In DNA, the CDR3 is TGTGCCAGCAGTGACCGGCATACAGGGTCCTACAATCAGCCCCAGCATTTT. Encoded protein: CASSDRHTGSYNQPQHF.

The chain employs TRBV11-2 and TRBJ1-4; possibly TRBD1 for D (6 bases). Germline lookup yields CDR1 SGHAT and CDR2 FQNNGV. CDR3 length: 15 amino acids. V was shortened by 6 bases and J by 8 bases, with 19 bases between the two germline ends. DNA of the CDR3: TGTGCCAGCAGTTTCCAGGGAGGGGGAAGGGAAAAACTGTTTTTT. Residues: CASSFQGGGREKLFF.

The chain recombines TRBV6-1 with TRBJ2-3; TRBD1 matches at 9 bases. The V gene end was trimmed by 1 base and the J gene end by 4 bases; junction bases not matched to a gene: 6. This CDR3 region has 16 residues. From germline, CDR1 is MNHNS and CDR2 SASEGT. As DNA, the CDR3 is TGTGCCAGCAGTGAAGACGTAGGGACAGGGTCAGATACGCAGTATTTT. Translating gives CASSEDVGTGSDTQYF.

The count of this clone is one. V and J are TRBV6-1 and TRBJ2-7; TRBD2 matches at 8 bases. V trimming: 3 bases; J trimming: 3 bases; junction bases outside the gene matches: 4. CDR1 and CDR2 from the germline V gene are MNHNS and SASEGT. The CDR3 contains 14 residues. The CDR3 reads CASSERGALYEQYV. CDR3 nucleotides: TGTGCCAGCAGTGAGCGGGGGGCCCTCTACGAGCAGTACGTC.

The chain links TRBV6-4 to TRBJ2-2; TRBD1 matches 7 bases. Germline lookup yields CDR1 MRHNA and CDR2 SNTAGT. Trimming at V came to 6 bases and at J to 2 bases, leaving 3 bases not matched to a gene. The CDR3 contains 14 residues. The CDR3 here is CASRGTDNTGELFF. CDR3 coding DNA: TGTGCCAGCAGAGGGACAGATAACACCGGGGAGCTGTTTTTT.

The chain couples TRBV4-3 to TRBJ2-3; TRBD1 is a possible D gene (5 bases). The CDR3 totals 15 residues. CDR1 and CDR2 (germline): LGHNA, YSLEER. Trimming cost V 2 bases and J 5 bases, with 14 bases left between them. CDR3 residues: CASSQLLIRGDTQYF. As DNA, the CDR3 is TGCGCCAGCAGCCAACTTTTGATAAGGGGAGATACGCAGTATTTT.

This sequence joins TRBV30 and TRBJ2-7; possibly TRBD2 for D (5 bases). The CDR3 is 12 residues long. Germline V gene sequence: CDR1 GTSNPN, CDR2 SVGIG (reference sequence). Trimming pared 5 bases from V and 0 bases from J, leaving 8 bases between. The DNA for the CDR3 is TGTGCCTGGGCCCGGGACTCCTACGAGCAGTACGTC. Translation: CAWARDSYEQYV.

The chain recombines TRBV28 with TRBJ2-7; 7 bases align to TRBD2. This CDR3 has 15 amino acids. The V segment lost 6 bases and the J segment 0 bases; nucleotides outside the gene matches: 8. In germline, CDR1 is MDHEN, CDR2 SYDVKM. The CDR3 region is CASSPGLVSSYEQYV. CDR3 DNA sequence: TGTGCCAGCAGCCCCGGACTAGTCAGCTCCTACGAGCAGTACGTC.